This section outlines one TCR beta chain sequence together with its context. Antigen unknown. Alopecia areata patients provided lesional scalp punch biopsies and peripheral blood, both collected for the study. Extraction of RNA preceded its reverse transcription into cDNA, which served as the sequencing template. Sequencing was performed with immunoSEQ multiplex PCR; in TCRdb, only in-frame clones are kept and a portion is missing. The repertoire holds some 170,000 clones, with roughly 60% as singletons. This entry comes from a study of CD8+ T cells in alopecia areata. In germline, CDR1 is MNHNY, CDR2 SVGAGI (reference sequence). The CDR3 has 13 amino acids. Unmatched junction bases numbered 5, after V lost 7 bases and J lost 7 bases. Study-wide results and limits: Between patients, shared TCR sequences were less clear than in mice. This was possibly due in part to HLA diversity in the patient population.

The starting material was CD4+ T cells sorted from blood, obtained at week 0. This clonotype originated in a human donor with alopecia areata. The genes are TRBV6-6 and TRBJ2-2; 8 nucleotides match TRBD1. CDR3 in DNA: TGTGCCAGCAATGGACAGGGAGGCGGGGAGCTGTTTTTT. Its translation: CASNGQGGGELFF.